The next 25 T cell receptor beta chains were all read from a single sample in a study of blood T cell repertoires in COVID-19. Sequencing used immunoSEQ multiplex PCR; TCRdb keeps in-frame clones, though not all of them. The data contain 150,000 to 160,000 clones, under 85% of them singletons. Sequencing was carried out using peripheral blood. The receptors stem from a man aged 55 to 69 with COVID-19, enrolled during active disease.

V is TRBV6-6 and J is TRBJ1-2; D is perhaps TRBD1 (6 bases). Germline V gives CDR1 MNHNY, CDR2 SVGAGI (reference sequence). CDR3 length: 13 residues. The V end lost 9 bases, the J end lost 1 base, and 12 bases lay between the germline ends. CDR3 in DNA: TGTGCCAGTCAGACAGGAGATAACTATGGCTACACCTTC. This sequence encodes CASQTGDNYGYTF.

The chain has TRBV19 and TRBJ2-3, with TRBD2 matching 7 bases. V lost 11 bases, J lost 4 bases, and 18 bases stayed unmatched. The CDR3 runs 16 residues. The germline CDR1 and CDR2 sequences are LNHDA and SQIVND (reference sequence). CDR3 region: CASRSSHIAGPDTQYF. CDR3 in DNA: TGTGCCTCCAGGTCTAGCCATATAGCGGGCCCAGATACGCAGTATTTT.

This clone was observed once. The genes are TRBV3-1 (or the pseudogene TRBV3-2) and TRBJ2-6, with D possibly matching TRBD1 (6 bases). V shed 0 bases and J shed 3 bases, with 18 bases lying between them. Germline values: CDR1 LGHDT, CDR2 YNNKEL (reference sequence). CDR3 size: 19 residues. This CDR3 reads CASSQDNNRAKIGANVLTF. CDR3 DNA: TGTGCCAGCAGCCAAGATAATAACAGGGCTAAGATTGGGGCCAACGTCCTGACTTTC.

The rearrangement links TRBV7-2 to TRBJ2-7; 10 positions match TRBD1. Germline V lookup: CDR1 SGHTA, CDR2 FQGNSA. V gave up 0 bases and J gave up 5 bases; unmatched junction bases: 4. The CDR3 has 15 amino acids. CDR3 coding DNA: TGTGCCAGCAGCTTAGCGGGGGGACAGGGGAACGAGCAGTACTTC. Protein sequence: CASSLAGGQGNEQYF.

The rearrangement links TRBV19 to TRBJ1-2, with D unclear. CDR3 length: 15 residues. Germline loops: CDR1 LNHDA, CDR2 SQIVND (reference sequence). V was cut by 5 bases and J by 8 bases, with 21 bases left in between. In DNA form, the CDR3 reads TGTGCCAGTAGTGTATCGGCGGGTCTTCTACGAGGCTACACCTTC. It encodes CASSVSAGLLRGYTF.

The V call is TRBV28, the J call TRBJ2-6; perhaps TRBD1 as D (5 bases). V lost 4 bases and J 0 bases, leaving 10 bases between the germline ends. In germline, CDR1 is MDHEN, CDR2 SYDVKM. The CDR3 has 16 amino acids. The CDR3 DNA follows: TGTGCCAGCAGTTACGAGACAGTCTCTGGGGCCAACGTCCTGACTTTC. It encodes CASSYETVSGANVLTF.

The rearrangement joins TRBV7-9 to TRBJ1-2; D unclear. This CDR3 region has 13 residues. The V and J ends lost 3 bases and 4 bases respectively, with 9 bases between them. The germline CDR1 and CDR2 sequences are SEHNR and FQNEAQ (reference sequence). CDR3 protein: CASSLAPLYGYTF. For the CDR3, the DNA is TGTGCCAGCAGCTTGGCCCCCCTCTATGGCTACACCTTC.

CDR3 nucleotide sequence: TGTGCCAGCAGTTACTCGCAGCGGGAGATGGCAGATACGCAGTATTTT. It is translated as CASSYSQREMADTQYF. This sequence joins TRBV6-2 or TRBV6-3 and TRBJ2-3; TRBD2 matches 8 bases. CDR3 length: 16 residues. CDR1 and CDR2 (germline): MNHEY, SVGEGT. With V trimmed by 0 bases and J by 4 bases, 6 bases remained unmatched.

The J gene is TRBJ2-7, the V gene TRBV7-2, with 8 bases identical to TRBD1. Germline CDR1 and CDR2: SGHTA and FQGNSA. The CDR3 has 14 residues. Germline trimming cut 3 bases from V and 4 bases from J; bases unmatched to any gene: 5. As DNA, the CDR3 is TGTGCCAGCAGCTTCAGGGGGCAAAGATACGAGCAGTACTTC. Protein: CASSFRGQRYEQYF.

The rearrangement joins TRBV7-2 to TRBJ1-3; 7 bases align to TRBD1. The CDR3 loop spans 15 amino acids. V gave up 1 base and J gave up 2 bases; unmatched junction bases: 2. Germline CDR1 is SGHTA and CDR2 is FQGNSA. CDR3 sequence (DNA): TGTGCCAGCAGCTTAGACGGGACAGCTGGAAACACCATATATTTT. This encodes CASSLDGTAGNTIYF.

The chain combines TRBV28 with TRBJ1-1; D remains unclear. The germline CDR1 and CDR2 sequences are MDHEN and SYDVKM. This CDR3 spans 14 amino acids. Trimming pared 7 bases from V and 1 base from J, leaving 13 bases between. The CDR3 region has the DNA TGTGCCAGCACTAGAGGTACAAGGAACACTGAAGCTTTCTTT. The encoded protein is CASTRGTRNTEAFF.

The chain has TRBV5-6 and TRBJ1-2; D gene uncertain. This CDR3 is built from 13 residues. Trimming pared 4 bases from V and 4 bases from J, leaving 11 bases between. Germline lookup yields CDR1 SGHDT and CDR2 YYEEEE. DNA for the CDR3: TGTGCCAGCAGCCTGGACTCACGCTATGGCTACACCTTC. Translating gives CASSLDSRYGYTF.

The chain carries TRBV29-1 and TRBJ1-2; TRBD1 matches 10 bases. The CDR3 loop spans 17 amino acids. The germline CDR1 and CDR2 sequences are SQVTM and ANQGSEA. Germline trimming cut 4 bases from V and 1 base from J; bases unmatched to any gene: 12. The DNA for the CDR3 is TGCAGCGTTGGCCCCAGCGCCGGGACAGGGGATAACTATGGCTACACCTTC. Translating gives CSVGPSAGTGDNYGYTF.

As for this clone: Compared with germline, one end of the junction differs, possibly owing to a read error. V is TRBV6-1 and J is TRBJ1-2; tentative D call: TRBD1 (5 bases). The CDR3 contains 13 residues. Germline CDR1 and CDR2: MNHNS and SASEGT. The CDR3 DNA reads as TGTGCCAGCAGCGAAGTCGGGGGGACCGGCTACACCTTC. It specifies CASSEVGGTGYTF.

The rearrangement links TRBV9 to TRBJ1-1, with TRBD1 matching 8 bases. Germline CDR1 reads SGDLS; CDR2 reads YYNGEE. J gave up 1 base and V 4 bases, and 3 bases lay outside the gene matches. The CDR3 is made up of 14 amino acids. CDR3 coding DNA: TGTGCCAGCAGCCGGACAGGGTCGAACACTGAAGCTTTCTTT. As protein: CASSRTGSNTEAFF.

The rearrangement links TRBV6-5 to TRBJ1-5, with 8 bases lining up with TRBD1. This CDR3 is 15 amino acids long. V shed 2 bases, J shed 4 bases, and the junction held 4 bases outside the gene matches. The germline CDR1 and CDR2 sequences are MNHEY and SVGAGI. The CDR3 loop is CASSYRQGANQPQHF. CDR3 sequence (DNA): TGTGCCAGCAGTTACCGCCAGGGGGCGAATCAGCCCCAGCATTTT.

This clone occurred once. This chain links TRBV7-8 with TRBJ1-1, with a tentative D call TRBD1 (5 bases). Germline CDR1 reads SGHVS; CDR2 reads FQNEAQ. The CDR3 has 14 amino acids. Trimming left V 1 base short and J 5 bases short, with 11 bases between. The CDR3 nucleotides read TGTGCCAGCAGCTTAGGGTGGGGGGATACTGAAGCTTTCTTT. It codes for CASSLGWGDTEAFF.

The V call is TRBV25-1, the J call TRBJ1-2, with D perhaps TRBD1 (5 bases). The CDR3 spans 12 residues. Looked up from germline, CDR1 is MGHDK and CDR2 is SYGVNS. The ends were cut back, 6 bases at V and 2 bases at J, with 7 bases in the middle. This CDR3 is CASRQGNYGYTF. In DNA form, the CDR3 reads TGTGCCAGCAGGCAGGGCAACTATGGCTACACCTTC.

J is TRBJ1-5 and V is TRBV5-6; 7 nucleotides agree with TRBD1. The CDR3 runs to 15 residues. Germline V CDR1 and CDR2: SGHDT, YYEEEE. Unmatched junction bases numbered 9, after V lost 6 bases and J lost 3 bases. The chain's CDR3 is CASNQNRGTNQPQHF. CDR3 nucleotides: TGTGCCAGCAACCAAAACAGGGGAACCAATCAGCCCCAGCATTTT.

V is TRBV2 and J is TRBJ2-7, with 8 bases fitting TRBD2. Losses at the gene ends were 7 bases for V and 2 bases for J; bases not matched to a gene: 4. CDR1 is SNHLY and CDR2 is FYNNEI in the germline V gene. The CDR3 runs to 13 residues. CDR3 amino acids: CASKREGPYEQYF. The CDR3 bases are TGTGCCAGCAAACGGGAGGGCCCCTACGAGCAGTACTTC. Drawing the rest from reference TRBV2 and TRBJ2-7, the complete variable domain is EPEVTQTPSHQVTQMGQEVILRCVPISNHLYFYWYRQILGQKVEFLVSFYNNEISEKSEIFDDQFSVERPDGSNFTLKIRSTKLEDSAMYFCASKREGPYEQYFGPGTRLTVT.

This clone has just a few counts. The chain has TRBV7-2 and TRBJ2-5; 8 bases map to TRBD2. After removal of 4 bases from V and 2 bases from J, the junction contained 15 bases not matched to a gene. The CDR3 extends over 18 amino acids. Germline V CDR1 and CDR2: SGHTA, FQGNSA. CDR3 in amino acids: CASSYPNSGTRGQETQYF. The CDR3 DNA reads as TGTGCCAGCAGCTATCCAAACTCCGGGACTAGGGGACAAGAGACCCAGTACTTC.

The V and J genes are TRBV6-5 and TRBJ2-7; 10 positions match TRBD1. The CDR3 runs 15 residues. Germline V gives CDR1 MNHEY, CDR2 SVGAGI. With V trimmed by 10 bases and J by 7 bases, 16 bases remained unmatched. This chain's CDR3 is CATLTGTGVRSEQYF. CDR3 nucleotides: TGTGCCACCCTCACCGGGACAGGGGTGCGATCAGAGCAGTACTTC.

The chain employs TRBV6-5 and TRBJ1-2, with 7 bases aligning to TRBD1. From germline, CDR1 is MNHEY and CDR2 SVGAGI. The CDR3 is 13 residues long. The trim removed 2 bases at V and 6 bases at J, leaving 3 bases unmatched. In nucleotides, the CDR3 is TGTGCCAGCAGTTACCCTCAGGGGGATGGCTACACCTTC. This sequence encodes CASSYPQGDGYTF.

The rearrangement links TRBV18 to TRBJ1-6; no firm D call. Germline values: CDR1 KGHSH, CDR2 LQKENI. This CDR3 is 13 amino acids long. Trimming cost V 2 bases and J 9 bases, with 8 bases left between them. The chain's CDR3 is CASSPVDTSPLHF. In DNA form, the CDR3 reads TGTGCCAGCTCACCAGTAGACACTTCACCCCTCCACTTT.

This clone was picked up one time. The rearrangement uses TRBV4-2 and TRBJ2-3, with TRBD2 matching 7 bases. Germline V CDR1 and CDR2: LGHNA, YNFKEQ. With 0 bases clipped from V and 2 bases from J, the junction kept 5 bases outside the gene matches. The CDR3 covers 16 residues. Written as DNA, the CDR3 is TGTGCCAGCAGCCAAGACCTAGCGGACCCCACAGATACGCAGTATTTT. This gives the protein CASSQDLADPTDTQYF.